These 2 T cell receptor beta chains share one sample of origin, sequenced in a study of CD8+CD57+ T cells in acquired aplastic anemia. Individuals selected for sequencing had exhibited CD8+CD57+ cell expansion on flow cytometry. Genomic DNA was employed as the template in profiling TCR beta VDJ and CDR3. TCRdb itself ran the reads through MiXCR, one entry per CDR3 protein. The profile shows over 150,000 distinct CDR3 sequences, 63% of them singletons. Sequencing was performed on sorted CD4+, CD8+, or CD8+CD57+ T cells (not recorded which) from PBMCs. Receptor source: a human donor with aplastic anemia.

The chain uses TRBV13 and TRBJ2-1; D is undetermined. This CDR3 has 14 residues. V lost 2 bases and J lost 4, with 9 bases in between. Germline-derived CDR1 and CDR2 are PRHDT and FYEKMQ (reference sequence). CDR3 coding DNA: TGTGCCAGCAGCTTAATAAGTAATTACAATGAGCAGTTCTTC. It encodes CASSLISNYNEQFF.

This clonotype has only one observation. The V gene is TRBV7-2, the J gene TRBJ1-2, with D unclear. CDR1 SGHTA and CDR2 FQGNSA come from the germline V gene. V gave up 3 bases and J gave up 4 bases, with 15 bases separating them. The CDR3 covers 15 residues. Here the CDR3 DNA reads TGTGCCAGCAGCTTCTCCGTCGGCGGGAGCTATGGCTACACCTTC. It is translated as CASSFSVGGSYGYTF.